This T cell receptor (beta chain) was identified in a study of neurological immune-mediated disorders. The CDR3 is made up of 15 amino acids. Trimming took 4 bases from V and 4 from J; bases not matched to a gene: 5. The V gene's germline CDR1 is SGHAT and CDR2 FQNNGV. TCRdb fed the 5' RACE reads into MiXCR, producing one record per CDR3 protein. Of about 27,000 distinct CDR3 sequences listed, approximately 21% were seen once; the top ten hold 15% to 20%. Sample: PBMCs. The V call is TRBV11-2, the J call TRBJ2-3, with 10 bases matching TRBD2. The TCR was taken from a woman aged 60-75 years in good health. The chain's CDR3 is CASSSLAGRADTQYF. CDR3 DNA sequence: TGTGCCAGCAGCTCACTAGCGGGACGAGCAGATACGCAGTATTTT.